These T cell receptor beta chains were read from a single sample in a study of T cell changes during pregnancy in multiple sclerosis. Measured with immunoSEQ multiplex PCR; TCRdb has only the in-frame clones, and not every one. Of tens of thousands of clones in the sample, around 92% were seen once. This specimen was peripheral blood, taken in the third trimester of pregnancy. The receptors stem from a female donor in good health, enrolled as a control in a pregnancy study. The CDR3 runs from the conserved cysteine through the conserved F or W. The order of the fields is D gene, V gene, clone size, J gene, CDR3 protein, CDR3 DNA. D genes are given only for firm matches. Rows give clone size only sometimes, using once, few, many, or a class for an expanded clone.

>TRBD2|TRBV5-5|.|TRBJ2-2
CASSRNLGLAGELFF
TGTGCCAGCAGCAGGAATCTAGGACTAGCGGGGGAGCTGTTTTTT
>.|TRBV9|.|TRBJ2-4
CASSSSRGNIQYF
TGTGCCAGCAGCTCCAGCCGGGGAAACATTCAGTACTTC
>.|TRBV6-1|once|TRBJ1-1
CAGWTGAEAFF
TGTGCCGGGTGGACTGGCGCTGAAGCTTTCTTT
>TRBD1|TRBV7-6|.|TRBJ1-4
CASSAQGQDNEKLFF
TGTGCCAGCAGCGCTCAGGGACAGGATAATGAAAAACTGTTTTTT
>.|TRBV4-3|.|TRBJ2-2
CASSPKVQGYTGELFF
TGCGCCAGCAGCCCCAAGGTACAGGGATACACCGGGGAGCTGTTTTTT
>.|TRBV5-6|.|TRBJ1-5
CASSLGRNQPQHF
TGTGCCAGCAGCTTGGGGCGCAATCAGCCCCAGCATTTT
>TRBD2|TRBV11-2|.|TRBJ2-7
CASSFGTSGTYEQYF
TGTGCCAGCAGCTTTGGGACTAGCGGGACATACGAGCAGTACTTC
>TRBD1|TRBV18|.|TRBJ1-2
CASSSGTGPNYGYTF
TGTGCCAGCTCTTCTGGGACAGGCCCTAACTATGGCTACACCTTC
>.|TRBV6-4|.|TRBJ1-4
CASSDYGGKLFF
TGTGCCAGCAGTGACTATGGGGGGAAACTGTTTTTT
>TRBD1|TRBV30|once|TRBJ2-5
CAWSVLGAGGETQYF
TGTGCCTGGAGTGTATTAGGGGCAGGGGGAGAGACCCAGTACTTC
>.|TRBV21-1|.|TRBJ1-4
CASGLLGTQDEKLFF
TGTGCCAGCGGGCTTCTCGGGACACAAGATGAAAAACTGTTTTTT
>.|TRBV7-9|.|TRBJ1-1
CASRLLGRRPEAFF
TGTGCCAGCAGGCTACTAGGGAGGCGACCTGAAGCTTTCTTT
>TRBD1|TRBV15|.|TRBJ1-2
CATSEALTGYTNYGYTF
TGTGCCACCAGCGAAGCTTTGACAGGGTATACGAACTATGGCTACACCTTC
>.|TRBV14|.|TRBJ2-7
CASSLVAYEQYF
TGTGCCAGCAGCCTAGTAGCCTACGAGCAGTACTTC
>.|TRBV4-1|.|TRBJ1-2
CASSQGLNSYGYTF
TGCGCCAGCAGCCAGGGACTTAACAGCTATGGCTACACCTTC
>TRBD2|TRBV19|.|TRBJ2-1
CASSIGISGWGYNEQFF
TGTGCCAGTAGTATAGGCATTAGCGGGTGGGGATACAATGAGCAGTTCTTC
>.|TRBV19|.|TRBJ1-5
CASSIWRGRQPQHF
TGTGCCAGTAGTATTTGGAGGGGCAGACAGCCCCAGCATTTT
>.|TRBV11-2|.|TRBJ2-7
CASSRQVLSSYEQYF
TGTGCCAGCAGCCGACAGGTTTTGAGCTCCTACGAGCAGTACTTC
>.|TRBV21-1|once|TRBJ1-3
CASSRGQGTYGDSGNTIYF
TGTGCCAGCAGCAGAGGACAGGGGACTTATGGAGACTCTGGAAACACCATATATTTT
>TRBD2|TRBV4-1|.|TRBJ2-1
CASSPTMGTSGRNEQFF
TGCGCCAGCAGCCCAACTATGGGGACTAGCGGGCGCAATGAGCAGTTCTTC
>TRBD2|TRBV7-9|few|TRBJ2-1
CASSDTSGRAGYNEQFF
TGTGCCAGCAGCGATACTAGCGGGAGGGCCGGCTACAATGAGCAGTTCTTC
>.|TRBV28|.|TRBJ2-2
CASSRINTGELFF
TGTGCCAGCAGCCGTATAAACACCGGGGAGCTGTTTTTT
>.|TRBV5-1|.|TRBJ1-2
CASSLAGLNGYTF
TGCGCCAGCAGCTTGGCAGGGTTGAATGGCTACACCTTC
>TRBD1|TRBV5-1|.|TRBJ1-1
CASSLVGGSDANTEAFF
TGCGCCAGCAGCTTGGTAGGGGGCTCCGACGCGAACACTGAAGCTTTCTTT
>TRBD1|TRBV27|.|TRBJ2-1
CASTPWGDRVGNEQFF
TGTGCCAGCACTCCTTGGGGAGACAGGGTCGGCAATGAGCAGTTCTTC
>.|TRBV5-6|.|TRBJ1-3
CASSSLRDSGNTIYF
TGTGCCAGCAGTTCTCTCAGGGACTCTGGAAACACCATATATTTT
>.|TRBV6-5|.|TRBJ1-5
CASKQGLYSNQPQHF
TGTGCCAGCAAACAGGGTCTATATAGCAATCAGCCCCAGCATTTT
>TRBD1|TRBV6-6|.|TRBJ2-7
CASSYGQTGNYEQYF
TGTGCCAGCAGTTATGGCCAGACAGGGAACTACGAGCAGTACTTC